This T cell receptor beta chain was recorded in a study of blood T cells in healthy people across ages. A second PCR, run for roughly 7 to 12 cycles, used a sample-barcoded 5' primer plus a J-beta primer mix. TCRdb called the 5' RACE reads again in MiXCR, with one record for every CDR3 protein. The data show roughly 1 million distinct CDR3 sequences, around 25% seen once. V was pared by 5 bases and J by 5 bases, with 13 bases between. This CDR3 comprises 14 residues. CDR1 is SGHRS and CDR2 is YFSETQ in the germline V gene. This same sample was also part of a study on T cells of mothers and their children. Per that study: Comparable shaping of TCR recombination output by thymic selection was observed in related and unrelated pairs. Relative to unrelated pairs, biologically related mother-child dyads exhibited marginally greater, non-significant overlap.

The rearrangement joins TRBV5-1 to TRBJ1-4; no clear D. Material: blood. This sequence was found in a girl aged 2 to 10 in good health. The CDR3 region is CASRLRLSNEKLFF. Here the CDR3 DNA reads TGCGCCAGCAGACTCCGTCTTTCGAATGAAAAACTGTTTTTT.